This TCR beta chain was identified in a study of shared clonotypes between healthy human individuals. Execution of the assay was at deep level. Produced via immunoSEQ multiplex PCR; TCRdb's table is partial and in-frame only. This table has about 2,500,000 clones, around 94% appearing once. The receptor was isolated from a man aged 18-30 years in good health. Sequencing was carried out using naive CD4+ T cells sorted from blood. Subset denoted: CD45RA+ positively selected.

The CDR3, as DNA: TGCGCCAGCAGCTTGGCGACTAGCGGGAGGGATGAGCAGTACTTC. It codes for CASSLATSGRDEQYF. The chain employs TRBV5-1 and TRBJ2-7, with TRBD2 identical over 14 bases. Germline V gene data show CDR1 as SGHRS and CDR2 as YFSETQ. The V gene end was trimmed by 0 bases and the J gene end by 7 bases; junction bases not matched to a gene: 3. This CDR3 region has 15 residues.